The 29 T cell receptor beta chains presented below share a single source sample, sequenced in a study of blood T cell dynamics during melanoma immunotherapy. Time point indicated: pre-treatment baseline. Generated by immunoSEQ multiplex PCR, the TCRdb table keeps only in-frame clones and is missing some. The data show fewer than 16,000 clones, roughly 84% seen once. The sample consisted of blood, taken from a patient treated with checkpoint blockade. These receptors were collected from a human donor with melanoma.

Written as DNA, the CDR3 is TGTGCCAGCAGTGAACTCTCGGACAGGGTAAATGAGCAGTTCTTC. It codes for CASSELSDRVNEQFF. V and J are TRBV25-1 and TRBJ2-1, with 8 bases identical to TRBD1. Germline CDR1 reads MGHDK; CDR2 reads SYGVNS. The junction had 7 bases not matched to a gene; V was cut back by 2 bases and J by 7 bases. This CDR3 region has 15 residues.

A few counts support this clone. The chain recombines TRBV2 with TRBJ1-5; TRBD1 is a possible D gene (6 bases). CDR1 and CDR2 (germline): SNHLY, FYNNEI. The CDR3 contains 15 residues. With 8 bases removed from V and 7 bases from J, the gap between germline ends came to 21 bases. CDR3 in amino acids: CASEGGSRLGQPQHF. CDR3 in DNA: TGTGCCAGCGAGGGGGGGAGCCGCCTTGGGCAGCCCCAGCATTTT.

The chain is built from TRBV9 and TRBJ2-2, with a weak D call TRBD1 (6 bases). Trimming removed 3 bases at V and 5 bases at J, with 11 bases between. CDR3 length equals 14 residues. CDR1 and CDR2 (germline): SGDLS, YYNGEE. CDR3 sequence (DNA): TGTGCCAGCAGCGGGACAGAACTTACCGGGGAGCTGTTTTTT. Residues: CASSGTELTGELFF.

This clone was seen only a few times. This chain uses TRBV19 with TRBJ1-5; tentatively, D is TRBD1 (6 bases). The CDR3 runs 13 residues. Germline-derived CDR1 and CDR2 are LNHDA and SQIVND (reference sequence). With 5 bases removed from V and 6 bases from J, the gap between germline ends came to 11 bases. CDR3 bases: TGTGCCAGTAGTCTCCAACAGGGTCAGCCCCAGCATTTT. Its translation is CASSLQQGQPQHF. The whole variable domain, remainder taken from reference TRBV19 and TRBJ1-5, is DGGITQSPKYLFRKEGQNVTLSCEQNLNHDAMYWYRQDPGQGLRLIYYSQIVNDFQKGDIAEGYSVSREKKESFPLTVTSAQKNPTAFYLCASSLQQGQPQHFGDGTRLSIL.

The chain employs TRBV7-8 and TRBJ2-7; 14 nucleotides line up with TRBD2. With V trimmed by 1 base and J by 0 bases, 2 bases remained unmatched. From germline, CDR1 is SGHVS and CDR2 FQNEAQ. The CDR3 has 17 residues. CDR3 sequence (DNA): TGTGCCAGCAGCTTAGGACTAGCGGGGGGGCCCTCCTACGAGCAGTACTTC. It yields the protein CASSLGLAGGPSYEQYF. The full variable domain, its missing parts supplied by reference TRBV7-8 and TRBJ2-7, is GAGVSQSPRYKVAKRGQDVALRCDPISGHVSLFWYQQALGQGPEFLTYFQNEAQLDKSGLPSDRFFAERPEGSVSTLKIQRTQQEDSAVYLCASSLGLAGGPSYEQYFGPGTRLTVT.

The chain uses TRBV6-5 and TRBJ2-7; D may be TRBD2 (6 bases). The CDR3 extends over 15 amino acids. Deletions cut 3 bases from V and 3 bases from J, with 15 bases between. Germline V lookup: CDR1 MNHEY, CDR2 SVGAGI. CDR3: CASSYEAGGFYEQYF. CDR3 nucleotide sequence: TGTGCCAGCAGTTATGAGGCTGGGGGGTTCTACGAGCAGTACTTC.

The chain joins TRBV9 to TRBJ2-3; D is unresolved. V was trimmed by 0 bases and J by 2 bases, leaving 10 bases between them. The CDR3 covers 15 residues. Germline CDR1 SGDLS, CDR2 YYNGEE. The CDR3 region is CASSVAGQFTDTQYF. Written as DNA, the CDR3 is TGTGCCAGCAGCGTAGCTGGGCAGTTCACAGATACGCAGTATTTT.

V and J are TRBV4-1 and TRBJ1-5, with TRBD1 as a possible D gene (5 bases). Germline V gene data show CDR1 as MGHRA and CDR2 as YSYEKL. The V gene lost 4 bases and the J gene lost 4 bases, with 14 bases spanning the gap. CDR3 length: 15 residues. CDR3 loop: CASSLGTGLNQPQHF. The CDR3 DNA follows: TGCGCCAGCAGCCTGGGGACCGGTCTTAATCAGCCCCAGCATTTT.

The chain is built from TRBV7-6 and TRBJ2-7; 8 nucleotides agree with TRBD2. The V gene end was trimmed by 5 bases and the J gene end by 3 bases; junction bases not matched to a gene: 9. The CDR3 length is 15 residues. Germline V CDR1 and CDR2: SGHVS, FNYEAQ. The CDR3 region has the DNA TGTGCCAGCAGCACCACGCCGGGAGGGGGCTACGAGCAGTACTTC. Encoded protein: CASSTTPGGGYEQYF.

This clone turned up a few times. The chain has TRBV29-1 and TRBJ1-1; perhaps TRBD1 as D (5 bases). Germline lookup yields CDR1 SQVTM and CDR2 ANQGSEA. V was trimmed by 4 bases and J by 6 bases, leaving 15 bases between them. The CDR3 length is 13 residues. The CDR3 DNA is TGCAGCGTTGGGCAGGGCCCTACGGCTGAAGCTTTCTTT. Amino acids: CSVGQGPTAEAFF.

The V call is TRBV18, the J call TRBJ2-5; 7 bases agree with TRBD2. The CDR3 is 13 residues long. Unmatched junction bases numbered 3, after V lost 5 bases and J lost 3 bases. From germline, CDR1 is KGHSH and CDR2 LQKENI. The DNA for the CDR3 is TGTGCCAGCTCAACCGGACTAGAAGAGACCCAGTACTTC. Its protein is CASSTGLEETQYF.

The genes are TRBV9 and TRBJ1-2; 10 bases fit TRBD1. Germline CDR1 reads SGDLS; CDR2 reads YYNGEE. The CDR3 covers 14 residues. V lost 3 bases to trimming and J lost 2 bases; unmatched junction nucleotides: 1. CDR3 residues: CASSAGQGNYGYTF. CDR3 nucleotide sequence: TGTGCCAGCAGCGCGGGACAGGGGAACTATGGCTACACCTTC.

This chain uses TRBV7-8 with TRBJ2-3, with D perhaps matching TRBD2 (5 bases). This CDR3 region has 14 residues. Trimming stripped 5 bases from V and 2 bases from J, with 11 bases between. Germline CDR1 SGHVS, CDR2 FQNEAQ. CDR3 in DNA: TGTGCCAGCAGCCCCCCCGGGGACACAGATACGCAGTATTTT. This sequence encodes CASSPPGDTDTQYF.

This chain connects TRBV5-4 to TRBJ2-5; 9 bases are a match to TRBD2. The length of the CDR3 is 19 residues. Germline assignment: CDR1 SGHNT and CDR2 YYREEE (reference sequence). Losses at the gene ends were 2 bases for V and 4 bases for J; bases not matched to a gene: 18. The CDR3 nucleotides are TGTGCCAGCAGCTTCGGGCCGGAGTTGGCGGGGGGGCCTGGAGAGACCCAGTACTTC. As protein: CASSFGPELAGGPGETQYF.

V gene TRBV19 combines with J gene TRBJ2-7; D might be TRBD1 or TRBD2, each matching 5 bases. Germline CDR1 is LNHDA and CDR2 is SQIVND (reference sequence). The V gene lost 5 bases and the J gene lost 2 bases, with 16 bases spanning the gap. CDR3 length: 15 amino acids. The CDR3, as DNA: TGTGCCAGTAGTTTAGCTCCCGGGACCACCTACGAGCAGTACTTC. Translated: CASSLAPGTTYEQYF.

This chain uses TRBV7-2 with TRBJ2-7; D might be TRBD1 (5 bases). CDR3 size: 13 residues. Trimming pared 5 bases from V and 2 bases from J, leaving 10 bases between. Germline V gene data show CDR1 as SGHTA and CDR2 as FQGNSA. DNA of the CDR3: TGTGCCAGCAGCCGACAGTTTACCTACGAGCAGTACTTC. It specifies CASSRQFTYEQYF.

The V call is TRBV6-6, the J call TRBJ1-2; 8 nucleotides align to TRBD1. The CDR3 extends over 14 amino acids. CDR1 MNHNY and CDR2 SVGAGI come from the germline V gene (reference sequence). With V trimmed by 6 bases and J by 3 bases, 6 bases remained unmatched. CDR3 sequence reads: CASRPGGDYYGYTF. The CDR3 nucleotides are TGTGCCAGCAGACCAGGGGGCGACTACTATGGCTACACCTTC.

V is TRBV2 and J is TRBJ1-3, with 9 bases identical to TRBD1. This CDR3 has 17 residues. V trimming: 3 bases; J trimming: 3 bases; junction bases outside the gene matches: 9. Germline V gene lookup returns CDR1 SNHLY and CDR2 FYNNEI. DNA for the CDR3: TGTGCCAGCAGTGAGGAGAGGACAGGGGCAATTGGAAACACCATATATTTT. It specifies CASSEERTGAIGNTIYF.

The genes are TRBV6-1 and TRBJ2-7; 7 positions agree with TRBD1. The germline V gene encodes CDR1 MNHNS and CDR2 SASEGT. V shed 1 base and J 2 bases; nucleotides not matched to a gene: 2. The CDR3 consists of 14 residues. The CDR3 DNA reads TGTGCCAGCAGTGAAGTTGGGACAGCCTACGAGCAGTACTTC. Translated, it gives CASSEVGTAYEQYF.

CDR3 in amino acids: CASSSQGGNTEAFF. As DNA, the CDR3 is TGTGCCAGCAGTTCACAGGGAGGGAACACTGAAGCTTTCTTT. The chain is built from TRBV7-9 and TRBJ1-1, with TRBD1 as a possible D gene (6 bases). The CDR3 consists of 14 residues. Trimming cost V 6 bases and J 1 base, with 12 bases left between them. CDR1 is SEHNR and CDR2 is FQNEAQ in the germline V gene (reference sequence).

V gene TRBV6-6 combines with J gene TRBJ2-7; 9 positions agree with TRBD1. The CDR3 loop spans 15 amino acids. CDR1 is MNHNY, CDR2 SVGAGI, per germline (reference sequence). Unmatched junction bases numbered 10, after V lost 6 bases and J lost 4 bases. Here the CDR3 DNA reads TGTGCCAGCAGCTATATCCCGGGACAGGGATACGAGCAGTACTTC. This gives the protein CASSYIPGQGYEQYF.

This chain uses TRBV6-1 with TRBJ2-7, with 10 bases aligning to TRBD2. After removal of 4 bases from V and 5 bases from J, the junction contained 8 bases not matched to a gene. CDR3 length equals 15 residues. The germline V gene has CDR1 MNHNS and CDR2 SASEGT. As DNA, the CDR3 is TGTGCCAGCAGTGTAAAGAGCGGGGGGGGGCACGAGCAGTACTTC. Translated: CASSVKSGGGHEQYF.

The genes are TRBV6-5 and TRBJ2-1; the D gene is possibly TRBD2 (6 bases). Trimming took off 3 bases at V and 8 bases at J, with 14 bases between the two ends. CDR3 length: 14 residues. Germline V gene data show CDR1 as MNHEY and CDR2 as SVGAGI. CDR3 in amino acids: CASSYRRGGYEQFF. The DNA for the CDR3 is TGTGCCAGCAGTTATCGCCGGGGAGGCTATGAGCAGTTCTTC.

The chain carries TRBV19 and TRBJ2-7, with D perhaps given as TRBD1 or TRBD2 (5 bases each). With 4 bases removed from V and 6 bases from J, the gap between germline ends came to 16 bases. CDR1 LNHDA and CDR2 SQIVND come from the germline V gene (reference sequence). The CDR3 extends over 14 amino acids. The chain's CDR3 is CASSRPGSWGEQYF. CDR3 bases: TGTGCCAGTAGTAGACCAGGGAGTTGGGGCGAGCAGTACTTC. Variable domain in full (rest from reference TRBV19 and TRBJ2-7): DGGITQSPKYLFRKEGQNVTLSCEQNLNHDAMYWYRQDPGQGLRLIYYSQIVNDFQKGDIAEGYSVSREKKESFPLTVTSAQKNPTAFYLCASSRPGSWGEQYFGPGTRLTVT.

The chain is built from TRBV5-1 and TRBJ1-2; D is unclear. Trimming left V 0 bases short and J 5 bases short, with 20 bases between. Germline lookup yields CDR1 SGHRS and CDR2 YFSETQ. This CDR3 region has 17 residues. CDR3 bases: TGCGCCAGCAGCTTGGGACCGACTGCTCCCGGCGATTATGGCTACACCTTC. Residues: CASSLGPTAPGDYGYTF.

The chain is built from TRBV28 and TRBJ2-4, with a weak D call TRBD2 (5 bases). Germline V gives CDR1 MDHEN, CDR2 SYDVKM. V lost 3 bases to trimming and J lost 2 bases, with 11 bases between them. This CDR3 is 15 amino acids long. The CDR3 loop reads CASSFVGETKNIQYF. The CDR3 DNA reads TGTGCCAGCAGTTTTGTCGGGGAGACCAAAAACATTCAGTACTTC.

The rearrangement links TRBV4-2 to TRBJ2-5; TRBD2 agrees at 7 bases. J gave up 4 bases and V 3 bases, and 8 bases lay outside the gene matches. Germline V lookup: CDR1 LGHNA, CDR2 YNFKEQ. This CDR3 has 15 amino acids. This CDR3 is CASSHQRGGGETQYF. The CDR3 DNA is TGTGCCAGCAGCCATCAGCGGGGAGGAGGAGAGACCCAGTACTTC.

This clone is a singleton in its sample. The chain recombines TRBV29-1 with TRBJ2-5; D perhaps matches TRBD2 (6 bases). The V gene's germline CDR1 is SQVTM and CDR2 ANQGSEA. The CDR3 runs to 13 residues. Between the trimmed V and J ends, which lost 4 bases and 7 bases, there was a span of 16 bases. This CDR3 is CSVGSQGLLTQYF. The CDR3 DNA sequence: TGCAGCGTTGGGTCCCAGGGACTCTTGACCCAGTACTTC.

The chain has TRBV28 and TRBJ2-2; D gene unclear. Germline loops: CDR1 MDHEN, CDR2 SYDVKM. This CDR3 is built from 13 residues. The V gene lost 9 bases and the J gene lost 0 bases, with 8 bases spanning the gap. The CDR3 region has the DNA TGTGCCAGTCTAAGCGCGAACACCGGGGAGCTGTTTTTT. Encoded protein: CASLSANTGELFF.